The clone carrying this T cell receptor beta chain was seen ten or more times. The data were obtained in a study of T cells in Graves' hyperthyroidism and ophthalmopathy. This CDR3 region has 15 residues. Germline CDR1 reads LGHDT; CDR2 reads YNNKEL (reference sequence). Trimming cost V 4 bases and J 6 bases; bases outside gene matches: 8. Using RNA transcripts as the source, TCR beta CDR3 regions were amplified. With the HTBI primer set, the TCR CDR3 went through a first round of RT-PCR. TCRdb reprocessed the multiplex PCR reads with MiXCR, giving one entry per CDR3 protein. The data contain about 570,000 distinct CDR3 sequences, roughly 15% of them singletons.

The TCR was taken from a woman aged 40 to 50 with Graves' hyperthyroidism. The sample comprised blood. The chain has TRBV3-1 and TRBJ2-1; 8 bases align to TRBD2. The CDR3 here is CASSLTSGRGNEQFF. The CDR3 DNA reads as TGTGCCAGCAGCCTTACTAGCGGCCGTGGCAATGAGCAGTTCTTC.